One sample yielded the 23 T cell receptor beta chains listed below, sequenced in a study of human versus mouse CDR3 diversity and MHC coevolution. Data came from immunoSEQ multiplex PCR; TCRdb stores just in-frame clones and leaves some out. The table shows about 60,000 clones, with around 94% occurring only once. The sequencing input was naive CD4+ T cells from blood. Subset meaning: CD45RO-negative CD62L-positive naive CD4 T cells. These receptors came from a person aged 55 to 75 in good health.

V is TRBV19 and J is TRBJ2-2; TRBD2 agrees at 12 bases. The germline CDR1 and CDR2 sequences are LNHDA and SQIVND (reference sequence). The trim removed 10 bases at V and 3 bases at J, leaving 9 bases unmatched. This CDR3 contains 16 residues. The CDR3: CATGLAGGPYTGELFF. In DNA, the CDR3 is TGTGCCACGGGGCTAGCGGGAGGGCCGTACACCGGGGAGCTGTTTTTT.

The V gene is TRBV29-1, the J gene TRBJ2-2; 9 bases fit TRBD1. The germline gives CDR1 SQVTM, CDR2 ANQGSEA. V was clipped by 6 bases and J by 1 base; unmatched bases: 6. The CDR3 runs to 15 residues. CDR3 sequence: CSVSQGAGNTGELFF. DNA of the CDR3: TGCAGCGTGTCACAGGGGGCAGGGAACACCGGGGAGCTGTTTTTT.

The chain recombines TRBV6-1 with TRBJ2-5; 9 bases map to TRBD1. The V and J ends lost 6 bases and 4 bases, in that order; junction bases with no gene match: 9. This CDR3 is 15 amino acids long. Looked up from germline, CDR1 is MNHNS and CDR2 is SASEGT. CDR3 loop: CASSLNRGRGETQYF. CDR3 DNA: TGTGCCAGCAGCTTAAACAGGGGGCGAGGAGAGACCCAGTACTTC.

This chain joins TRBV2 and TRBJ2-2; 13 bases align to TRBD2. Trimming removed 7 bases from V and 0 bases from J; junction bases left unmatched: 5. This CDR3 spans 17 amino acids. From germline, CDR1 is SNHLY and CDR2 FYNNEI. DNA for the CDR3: TGTGCCAGCATAGGGACTAGCGGGAACGCGAACACCGGGGAGCTGTTTTTT. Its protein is CASIGTSGNANTGELFF.

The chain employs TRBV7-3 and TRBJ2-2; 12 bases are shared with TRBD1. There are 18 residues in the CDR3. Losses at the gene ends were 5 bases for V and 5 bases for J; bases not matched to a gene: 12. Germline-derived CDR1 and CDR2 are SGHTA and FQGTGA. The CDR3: CASSTLPGQGAETGELFF. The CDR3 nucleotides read TGTGCCAGCAGCACCCTTCCGGGACAGGGGGCGGAAACCGGGGAGCTGTTTTTT.

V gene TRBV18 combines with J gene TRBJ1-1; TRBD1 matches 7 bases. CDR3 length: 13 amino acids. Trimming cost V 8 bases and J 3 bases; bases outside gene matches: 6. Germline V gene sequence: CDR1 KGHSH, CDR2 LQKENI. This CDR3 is CASTQGRDTEAFF. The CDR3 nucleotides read TGTGCCAGCACACAGGGGAGGGACACTGAAGCTTTCTTT.

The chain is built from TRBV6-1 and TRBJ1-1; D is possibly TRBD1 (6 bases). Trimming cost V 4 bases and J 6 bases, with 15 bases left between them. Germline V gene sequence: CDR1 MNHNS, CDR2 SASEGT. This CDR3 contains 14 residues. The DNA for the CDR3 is TGTGCCAGCAGTGGAAAACAGGGTATCGCTGAAGCTTTCTTT. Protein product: CASSGKQGIAEAFF.

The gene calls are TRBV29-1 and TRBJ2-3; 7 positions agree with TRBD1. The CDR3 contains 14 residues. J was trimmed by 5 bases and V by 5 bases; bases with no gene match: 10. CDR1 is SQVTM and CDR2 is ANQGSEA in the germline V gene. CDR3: CSVSAGGSGDTQYF. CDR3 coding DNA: TGCAGCGTTTCGGCAGGGGGTTCGGGAGATACGCAGTATTTT.

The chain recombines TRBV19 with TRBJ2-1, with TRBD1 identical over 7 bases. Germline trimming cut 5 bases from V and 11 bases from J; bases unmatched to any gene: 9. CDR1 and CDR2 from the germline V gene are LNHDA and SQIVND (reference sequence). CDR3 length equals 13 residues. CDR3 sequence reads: CASSPVRGGQQFF. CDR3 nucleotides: TGTGCCAGTAGTCCCGTAAGAGGGGGCCAGCAGTTCTTC. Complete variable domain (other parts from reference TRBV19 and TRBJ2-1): DGGITQSPKYLFRKEGQNVTLSCEQNLNHDAMYWYRQDPGQGLRLIYYSQIVNDFQKGDIAEGYSVSREKKESFPLTVTSAQKNPTAFYLCASSPVRGGQQFFGPGTRLTVL.

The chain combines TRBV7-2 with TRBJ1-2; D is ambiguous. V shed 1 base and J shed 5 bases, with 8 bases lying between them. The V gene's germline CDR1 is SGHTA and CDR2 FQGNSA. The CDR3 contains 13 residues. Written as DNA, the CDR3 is TGTGCCAGCAGCTTAGGGCTTGTGTATGGCTACACCTTC. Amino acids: CASSLGLVYGYTF.

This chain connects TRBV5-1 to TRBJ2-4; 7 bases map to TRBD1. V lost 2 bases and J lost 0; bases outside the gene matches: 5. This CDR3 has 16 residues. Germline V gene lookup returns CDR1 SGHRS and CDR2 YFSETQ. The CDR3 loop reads CASSLETGLAKNIQYF. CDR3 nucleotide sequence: TGCGCCAGCAGCTTAGAGACAGGGCTAGCCAAAAACATTCAGTACTTC.

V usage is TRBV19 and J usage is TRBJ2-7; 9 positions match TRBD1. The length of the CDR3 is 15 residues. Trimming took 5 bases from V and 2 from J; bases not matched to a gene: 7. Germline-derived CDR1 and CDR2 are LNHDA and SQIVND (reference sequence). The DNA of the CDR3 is TGTGCCAGTAGTGACCGGGACAGGGTCCCCTACGAGCAGTACTTC. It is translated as CASSDRDRVPYEQYF.

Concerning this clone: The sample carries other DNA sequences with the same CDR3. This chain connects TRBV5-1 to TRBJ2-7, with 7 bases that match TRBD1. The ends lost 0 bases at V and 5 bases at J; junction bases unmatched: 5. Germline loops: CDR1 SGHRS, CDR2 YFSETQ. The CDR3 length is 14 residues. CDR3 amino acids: CASSLVGTGDEQYF. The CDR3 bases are TGCGCCAGCAGCTTGGTCGGTACAGGGGACGAGCAGTACTTC.

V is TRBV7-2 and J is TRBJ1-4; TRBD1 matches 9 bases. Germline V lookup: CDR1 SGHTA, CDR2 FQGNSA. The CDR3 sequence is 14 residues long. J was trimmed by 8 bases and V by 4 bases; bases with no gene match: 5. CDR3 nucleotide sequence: TGTGCCAGCAGCTCCAGACAGGGGGACGAAAAACTGTTTTTT. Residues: CASSSRQGDEKLFF.

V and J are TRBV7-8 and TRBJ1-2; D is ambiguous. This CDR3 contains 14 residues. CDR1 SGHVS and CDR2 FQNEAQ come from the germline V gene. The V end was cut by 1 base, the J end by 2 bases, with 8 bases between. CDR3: CASSLDRRNYGYTF. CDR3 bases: TGTGCCAGCAGCTTAGACAGACGGAACTATGGCTACACCTTC.

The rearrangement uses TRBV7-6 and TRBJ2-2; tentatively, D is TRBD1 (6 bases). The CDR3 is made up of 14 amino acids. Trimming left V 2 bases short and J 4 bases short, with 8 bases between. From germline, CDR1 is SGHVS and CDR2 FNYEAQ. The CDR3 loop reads CASSLLGGTGELFF. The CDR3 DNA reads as TGTGCCAGCAGCTTATTAGGGGGCACCGGGGAGCTGTTTTTT.

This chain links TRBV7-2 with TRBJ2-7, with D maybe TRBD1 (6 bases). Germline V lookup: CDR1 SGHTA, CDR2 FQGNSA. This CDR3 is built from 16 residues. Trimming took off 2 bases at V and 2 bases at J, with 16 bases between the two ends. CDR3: CASSLMVGALTYEQYF. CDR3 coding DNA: TGTGCCAGCAGCTTAATGGTGGGGGCCCTAACCTACGAGCAGTACTTC.

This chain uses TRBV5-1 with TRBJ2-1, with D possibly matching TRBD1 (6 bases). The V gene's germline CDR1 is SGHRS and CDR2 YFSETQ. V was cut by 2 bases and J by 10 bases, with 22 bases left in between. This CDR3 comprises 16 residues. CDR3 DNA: TGCGCCAGCAGCTTAAATTCCGACGCGGCCAGGGGCGAGCAGTTCTTC. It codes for CASSLNSDAARGEQFF.

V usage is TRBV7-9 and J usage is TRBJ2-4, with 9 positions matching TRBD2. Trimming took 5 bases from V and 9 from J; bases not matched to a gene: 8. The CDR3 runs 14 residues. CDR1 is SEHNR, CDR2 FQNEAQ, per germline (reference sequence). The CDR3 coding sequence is TGTGCCAGCAGCCCCGGGACTAGCTTCCCCATTCAGTACTTC. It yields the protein CASSPGTSFPIQYF. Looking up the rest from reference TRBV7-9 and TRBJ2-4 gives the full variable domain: DTGVSQNPRHKITKRGQNVTFRCDPISEHNRLYWYRQTLGQGPEFLTYFQNEAQLEKSRLLSDRFSAERPKGSFSTLEIQRTEQGDSAMYLCASSPGTSFPIQYFGAGTRLSVL.

CDR3 sequence (DNA): TGTGCCAGCAGCTTAGGGCCAGGGGGCGCGGGGTATGGCTACACCTTC. The encoded protein is CASSLGPGGAGYGYTF. The chain combines TRBV7-2 with TRBJ1-2; 8 positions match TRBD1. Germline CDR1 and CDR2: SGHTA and FQGNSA. This CDR3 comprises 16 residues. The V and J ends lost 1 base and 5 bases, in that order; junction bases with no gene match: 9.

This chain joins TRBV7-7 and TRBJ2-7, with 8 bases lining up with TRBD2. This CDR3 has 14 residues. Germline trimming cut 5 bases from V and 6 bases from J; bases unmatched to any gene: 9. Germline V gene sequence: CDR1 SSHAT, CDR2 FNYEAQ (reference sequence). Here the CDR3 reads CASSDQAGDSEQYF. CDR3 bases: TGTGCCAGCAGCGACCAAGCGGGAGACAGCGAGCAGTACTTC.

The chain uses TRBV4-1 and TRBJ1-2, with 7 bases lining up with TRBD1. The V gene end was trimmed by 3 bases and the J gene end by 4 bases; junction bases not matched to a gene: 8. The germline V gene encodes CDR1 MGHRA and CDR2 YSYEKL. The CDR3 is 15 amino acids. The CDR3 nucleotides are TGCGCCAGCAGCCAGTCTACAGGGGATTTCTATGGCTACACCTTC. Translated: CASSQSTGDFYGYTF.

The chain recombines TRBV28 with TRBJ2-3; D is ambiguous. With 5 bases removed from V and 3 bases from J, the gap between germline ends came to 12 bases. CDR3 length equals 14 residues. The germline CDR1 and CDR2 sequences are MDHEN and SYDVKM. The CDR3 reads CASSPRAFTDTQYF. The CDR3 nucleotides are TGTGCCAGCAGTCCGAGAGCCTTTACAGATACGCAGTATTTT. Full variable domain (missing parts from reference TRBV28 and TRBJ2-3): DVKVTQSSRYLVKRTGEKVFLECVQDMDHENMFWYRQDPGLGLRLIYFSYDVKMKEKGDIPEGYSVSREKKERFSLILESASTNQTSMYLCASSPRAFTDTQYFGPGTRLTVL.